The 8 T cell receptor beta chains reported below all come from one sample, sequenced in a study of blood T cells in healthy people across ages. Next came a second PCR, run for about 7 to 11 cycles, which used a sample-barcoded 5' primer along with a J-beta primer mix. TCRdb re-called the 5' RACE reads with MiXCR, one entry per CDR3 protein. This table holds approximately 810,000 distinct CDR3 sequences, around 36% found once. Sequencing was done on a sample of blood. The source is a man younger than 30 in good health.

This clonotype was seen a handful of times. V and J are TRBV20-1 and TRBJ2-5; D may match TRBD1 or TRBD2 (6 bases each). This CDR3 is 16 amino acids long. Germline V gene data show CDR1 as DFQATT and CDR2 as SNEGSKA (reference sequence). V was pared by 4 bases and J by 1 base, with 19 bases between. The CDR3, as DNA: TGCAGTGCTACCTCTCCCTTAGGGGGGAGCCAAGAGACCCAGTACTTC. This translates into CSATSPLGGSQETQYF.

V usage is TRBV12-3 or TRBV12-4 and J usage is TRBJ1-5; D is undetermined. With 3 bases removed from V and 7 bases from J, the gap between germline ends came to 13 bases. The CDR3 spans 14 residues. CDR3 coding DNA: TGTGCCAGCAGTTTTGGGCCGACCGGGCAGCCCCAGCATTTT. Translation gives CASSFGPTGQPQHF.

The rearrangement joins TRBV19 to TRBJ2-3, with D possibly TRBD1 on 6 matching bases. Per the germline V gene, CDR1 is LNHDA and CDR2 is SQIVND (reference sequence). The CDR3 loop spans 14 amino acids. V was pared by 2 bases and J by 0 bases, with 6 bases between. In DNA form, the CDR3 reads TGTGCCAGTAGTATACAGGGGAGCACAGATACGCAGTATTTT. This sequence encodes CASSIQGSTDTQYF.

The chain joins TRBV4-1 to TRBJ2-5; 15 bases line up with TRBD2. The CDR3 is 16 amino acids. Germline V gives CDR1 MGHRA, CDR2 YSYEKL. V shed 3 bases, J shed 11 bases, and the junction held 10 bases outside the gene matches. CDR3 bases: TGCGCCAGCAGCCACGGACTAGCGGGGGGGAACAATGAGCAGTACTTC. Protein: CASSHGLAGGNNEQYF.

This chain uses TRBV7-9 with TRBJ2-3, with 8 nucleotides matching TRBD1. This CDR3 spans 16 amino acids. V trimming: 6 bases; J trimming: 0 bases; junction bases outside the gene matches: 8. Germline CDR1 is SEHNR and CDR2 is FQNEAQ (reference sequence). The CDR3 loop is CASRVGTGSSTDTQYF. The CDR3 bases are TGTGCCAGCAGGGTAGGGACAGGTTCCAGCACAGATACGCAGTATTTT.

This chain joins TRBV20-1 and TRBJ2-6; the match to TRBD1 covers 7 bases. Germline CDR1 reads DFQATT; CDR2 reads SNEGSKA (reference sequence). The length of the CDR3 is 15 residues. J lost 3 bases, V lost 3 bases, and 5 bases had no gene match. The CDR3 DNA sequence: TGCAGTGCTAGTAGGACAGGCCGTGGGGCCAACGTCCTGACTTTC. It specifies CSASRTGRGANVLTF.

This clonotype has at least ten counts. This rearrangement joins TRBV6-2 or TRBV6-3 to TRBJ1-2; no definite D call. Germline V gene sequence: CDR1 MNHEY, CDR2 SVGEGT. This CDR3 comprises 12 residues. V dropped 5 bases and J dropped 8 bases, with 12 bases sitting between them. This chain's CDR3 is CASSTPAEGYTF. In nucleotides, the CDR3 is TGTGCCAGCAGTACGCCTGCGGAGGGCTACACCTTC.

The chain joins TRBV5-4 to TRBJ2-1; TRBD1 is a possible D gene (6 bases). Germline V gives CDR1 SGHNT, CDR2 YYREEE (reference sequence). The CDR3 length is 14 residues. V gave up 7 bases and J gave up 1 base, with 12 bases separating them. CDR3 loop: CASSHRDSYNEQFF. The DNA of the CDR3 is TGTGCCAGCTCCCACAGGGATTCCTACAATGAGCAGTTCTTC.